Listed here are 28 T cell receptor beta chains from one sample, sequenced in a study of human T cells and chemical hapten exposure listed by TCRdb under 2021. Total RNA was extracted from unfractionated whole blood that had been collected in Tempus Blood RNA tubes. Library generation was performed with 5' RACE. The data were produced on an Illumina MiSeq. TCRdb ran its own pipeline on the public reads, namely fastp trimming at Q25 and MiXCR clone calling, and kept in-frame beta chains. When rows share a CDR3 protein, they turn into one entry using the most common DNA and genes. This sample gives tens of thousands of distinct CDR3 sequences in total; 15% to 20% of them show up just once. The ten biggest clones cover approximately 7% of the sample. Receptor source: a female donor in good health.

The chain recombines TRBV10-3 with TRBJ2-3; D possibly corresponds to TRBD2 (6 bases). Between the trimmed V and J ends, which lost 6 bases and 5 bases, there was a span of 18 bases. Per the germline V gene, CDR1 is ENHRY and CDR2 is SYGVKD. The CDR3 has 15 residues. CDR3 DNA: TGTGCCATCAGCGGGGGAGGCGTCTGGGGAGATACGCAGTATTTT. This gives the protein CAISGGGVWGDTQYF.

The sample holds many counts of this clonotype. The rearrangement links TRBV5-6 to TRBJ2-6; TRBD1 matches 9 bases. Germline V gives CDR1 SGHDT, CDR2 YYEEEE. Unmatched junction bases numbered 20, after V lost 4 bases and J lost 3 bases. This CDR3 has 21 amino acids. The CDR3 DNA reads as TGTGCCAGCAGCCCACTGGATCTTACAGGGGGCTCCCGGGTTGGGGCCAACGTCCTGACTTTC. It yields the protein CASSPLDLTGGSRVGANVLTF.

The table lists this clonotype with a few counts. The chain employs TRBV12-5 and TRBJ1-1; no clear D. Germline CDR1 reads LGHNT; CDR2 reads FRNRAP. V lost 0 bases and J 2 bases, leaving 10 bases between the germline ends. The length of the CDR3 is 15 residues. CDR3 sequence: CASGLVLGRNTEAFF. DNA for the CDR3: TGTGCTAGTGGTTTGGTACTGGGAAGAAACACTGAAGCTTTCTTT. Variable domain in full (rest from reference TRBV12-5 and TRBJ1-1): DARVTQTPRHKVTEMGQEVTMRCQPILGHNTVFWYRQTMMQGLELLAYFRNRAPLDDSGMPKDRFSAEMPDATLATLKIQPSEPRDSAVYFCASGLVLGRNTEAFFGQGTRLTVV.

This clonotype was counted once. The CDR3: CASSLASALGAYEAFF. The CDR3 DNA reads as TGTGCCAGCAGTTTAGCGTCAGCCTTGGGGGCCTATGAAGCTTTCTTT. This chain uses TRBV12-3 or TRBV12-4 with TRBJ1-1; perhaps TRBD1 as D (6 bases). The CDR3 covers 16 residues. Trimming removed 0 bases at V and 7 bases at J, with 18 bases between.

The CDR3 DNA sequence: TGCAGTGCTACCACCGGGACAGCATTCGCCTACGAGCAGTACTTC. Translating gives CSATTGTAFAYEQYF. The chain has TRBV20-1 and TRBJ2-7; 7 bases are a match to TRBD1. Germline V CDR1 and CDR2: DFQATT, SNEGSKA (reference sequence). The junction had 11 bases not matched to a gene; V was cut back by 4 bases and J by 2 bases. The CDR3 sequence is 15 residues long.

In this sample, this clonotype turned up many times. This chain joins TRBV20-1 and TRBJ2-7, with 12 bases aligning to TRBD2. The CDR3 is 12 residues long. Germline-derived CDR1 and CDR2 are DFQATT and SNEGSKA (reference sequence). Trimming removed 4 bases from V and 10 bases from J; junction bases left unmatched: 5. The CDR3: CSATRTSGVQYF. Written as DNA, the CDR3 is TGCAGTGCTACAAGGACTAGCGGGGTCCAGTACTTC.

This clonotype was detected only a few times. The chain uses TRBV30 and TRBJ1-2, with D possibly matching TRBD1 (5 bases). The CDR3 runs to 14 residues. The V end was cut by 4 bases, the J end by 3 bases, with 15 bases between. Germline loops: CDR1 GTSNPN, CDR2 SVGIG (reference sequence). The chain's CDR3 is CAWKFLGVDYGYTF. The CDR3 DNA reads as TGTGCCTGGAAGTTCCTGGGGGTTGACTATGGCTACACCTTC.

The chain is built from TRBV5-5 and TRBJ1-2, with unresolved D. CDR3 length equals 12 residues. Looked up from germline, CDR1 is SGHKS and CDR2 is YYEKEE (reference sequence). Trimming took off 1 base at V and 3 bases at J, with 4 bases between the two ends. DNA for the CDR3: TGTGCCAGCAGCTTGACAGACTATGGCTACACCTTC. Amino acids: CASSLTDYGYTF.

The chain has TRBV18 and TRBJ2-3; 7 nucleotides match TRBD1. Germline V gene sequence: CDR1 KGHSH, CDR2 LQKENI. The CDR3 spans 20 residues. V dropped 1 base and J dropped 0; count of bases not matched to a gene: 16. This CDR3 reads CASSPLEDRENPSSTDTQYF. CDR3 DNA: TGTGCCAGCTCACCACTCGAAGACAGGGAAAACCCCTCTAGCACAGATACGCAGTATTTT.

V is TRBV29-1 and J is TRBJ1-1, with D perhaps TRBD1 (5 bases). CDR1 and CDR2 (germline): SQVTM, ANQGSEA. This CDR3 is built from 12 residues. V lost 7 bases and J 0 bases, leaving 9 bases between the germline ends. The CDR3 region is CSARDLNTEAFF. The CDR3 nucleotides read TGCAGCGCTCGGGACCTGAACACTGAAGCTTTCTTT.

The chain is built from TRBV18 and TRBJ2-7, with D perhaps TRBD1 or TRBD2 (6 bases each). The CDR3 spans 15 residues. The V gene's germline CDR1 is KGHSH and CDR2 LQKENI. V lost 1 base and J 3 bases, leaving 13 bases between the germline ends. CDR3 coding DNA: TGTGCCAGCTCACCACAATCGGGGGCCGTCTACGAGCAGTACTTC. It yields the protein CASSPQSGAVYEQYF.

This sequence joins TRBV30 and TRBJ2-7; TRBD2 is a possible D gene (6 bases). V lost 4 bases and J 3 bases, leaving 13 bases between the germline ends. Germline CDR1 is GTSNPN and CDR2 is SVGIG (reference sequence). The CDR3 has 13 amino acids. CDR3 amino acids: CAWNSGTYYEQYF. DNA of the CDR3: TGTGCCTGGAATTCAGGGACTTACTACGAGCAGTACTTC.

This clonotype has more than one count but fewer than ten. The rearrangement uses TRBV11-2 and TRBJ1-1; D perhaps matches TRBD1 (5 bases). The CDR3 covers 15 residues. With 0 bases removed from V and 0 bases from J, the gap between germline ends came to 8 bases. The germline CDR1 and CDR2 sequences are SGHAT and FQNNGV. The CDR3 sequence is CASSLEPGVNTEAFF. Here the CDR3 DNA reads TGTGCCAGCAGCTTAGAACCGGGGGTGAACACTGAAGCTTTCTTT.

This clonotype was counted only a few times. The V and J genes are TRBV20-1 and TRBJ1-6; TRBD1 agrees at 8 bases. This CDR3 comprises 14 residues. Germline values: CDR1 DFQATT, CDR2 SNEGSKA (reference sequence). V lost 3 bases, J lost 7 bases, and 5 bases stayed unmatched. CDR3 residues: CSARGTGRNSPLHF. CDR3 bases: TGCAGTGCTAGGGGGACAGGAAGAAATTCACCCCTCCACTTT.

The rearrangement links TRBV10-3 to TRBJ2-3; the match to TRBD1 covers 10 bases. J gave up 6 bases and V 2 bases, and 8 bases lay outside the gene matches. The germline CDR1 and CDR2 sequences are ENHRY and SYGVKD. This CDR3 comprises 16 residues. For the CDR3, the DNA is TGTGCCATCAGTGAGATGGGGACAGGGGCCTCTGATACGCAGTATTTT. This translates into CAISEMGTGASDTQYF.

This clonotype was picked up a small number of times. The chain joins TRBV25-1 to TRBJ1-1; D is possibly TRBD1 (6 bases). In germline, CDR1 is MGHDK, CDR2 SYGVNS. V was clipped by 3 bases and J by 2 bases, with 10 bases between them. This CDR3 region has 14 residues. CDR3 region: CASSDSRGNTEAFF. The CDR3 bases are TGTGCCAGCAGTGATTCCAGGGGTAACACTGAAGCTTTCTTT.

This clonotype was counted a few times. The J gene is TRBJ2-1, the V gene TRBV30, with TRBD2 as a possible D gene (5 bases). This CDR3 region has 14 residues. The V end lost 1 base, the J end lost 3 bases, and 10 bases lay between the germline ends. Germline loops: CDR1 GTSNPN, CDR2 SVGIG (reference sequence). The CDR3 region is CAWSGLAHYNEQFF. CDR3 DNA: TGTGCCTGGAGTGGGCTAGCACACTACAATGAGCAGTTCTTC.

The chain combines TRBV29-1 with TRBJ2-7; 8 positions agree with TRBD2. The CDR3 contains 13 residues. V was clipped by 4 bases and J by 2 bases; unmatched bases: 4. Germline-derived CDR1 and CDR2 are SQVTM and ANQGSEA. CDR3: CSVGREDTYEQYF. The CDR3 region has the DNA TGCAGCGTTGGGCGGGAGGATACCTACGAGCAGTACTTC.

The V gene is TRBV7-8, the J gene TRBJ2-7; D call uncertain. CDR3 size: 13 residues. The V end was cut by 0 bases, the J end by 5 bases, with 8 bases between. CDR1 and CDR2 (germline): SGHVS, FQNEAQ. The chain's CDR3 is CASSLAPVHEQYF. The CDR3 coding sequence is TGTGCCAGCAGCTTAGCGCCGGTCCACGAGCAGTACTTC.

The chain is built from TRBV23-1 and TRBJ2-2, with a tentative D call TRBD2 (5 bases). TRBV23-1 is treated as an ORF (open reading frame) with a function not yet certain. The CDR3 has 24 residues. Trimming shortened V by 3 bases and J by 4 bases, and 39 bases separated the two germline ends. The CDR3 sequence is CASSHFGTVNEGPVAFLSTGELFF. The CDR3 DNA reads as TGCGCCAGCAGTCATTTTGGTACGGTGAACGAGGGTCCTGTGGCGTTCTTATCCACCGGGGAGCTGTTTTTT.

At least ten counts were recorded for this clonotype. This chain connects TRBV18 to TRBJ2-7; maybe TRBD2 (6 bases). Germline CDR1 reads KGHSH; CDR2 reads LQKENI. Trimming took 4 bases from V and 2 from J, leaving 15 bases between them. This CDR3 has 15 amino acids. CDR3: CASSLQGSGAYEQYF. CDR3 in DNA: TGTGCCAGCTCACTTCAGGGTAGCGGAGCCTACGAGCAGTACTTC. Together with reference TRBV18 and TRBJ2-7, the CDR3 gives the full variable domain: NAGVMQNPRHLVRRRGQEARLRCSPMKGHSHVYWYRQLPEEGLKFMVYLQKENIIDESGMPKERFSAEFPKEGPSILRIQQVVRGDSAAYFCASSLQGSGAYEQYFGPGTRLTVT.

V and J are TRBV30 and TRBJ2-3; D gene uncertain. Deletions cut 3 bases from V and 1 base from J, with 5 bases between. From germline, CDR1 is GTSNPN and CDR2 SVGIG (reference sequence). CDR3 length: 12 residues. The CDR3 nucleotides read TGTGCCTGGAGAATCCGCACAGATACGCAGTATTTT. Its translation is CAWRIRTDTQYF.

The chain recombines TRBV4-2 with TRBJ1-4, with 9 bases lining up with TRBD1. The V gene's germline CDR1 is LGHNA and CDR2 YNFKEQ. V lost 4 bases, J lost 4 bases, and 7 bases stayed unmatched. The CDR3 has 16 amino acids. The CDR3 reads CASSRHPGQGNEKLFF. CDR3 coding DNA: TGTGCCAGCAGCCGCCACCCGGGACAGGGTAATGAAAAACTGTTTTTT.

The V gene is TRBV21-1, the J gene TRBJ2-7; the tabulated D call, TRBD2, remains unverified against the DNA. TRBV21-1 is a recognized pseudogene. This CDR3 comprises 13 residues. The CDR3 DNA is TGTGCCAGCAGCAATAGGGCTAGACCGAGTGGGGACTTC. Its translation: CASSNRARPSGDF.

This clonotype was recorded a few times. The chain carries TRBV5-1 and TRBJ2-5; 7 bases are shared with TRBD2. V lost 5 bases, J lost 5 bases, and 3 bases stayed unmatched. CDR3 length: 12 residues. Germline values: CDR1 SGHRS, CDR2 YFSETQ. CDR3 loop: CASSSGYETQYF. The DNA of the CDR3 is TGCGCCAGCAGTAGCGGGTACGAGACCCAGTACTTC.

This clonotype was observed at least ten times. The chain recombines TRBV7-6 with TRBJ2-3; 7 bases are shared with TRBD1. V shed 5 bases, J shed 1 base, and the junction held 3 bases outside the gene matches. This CDR3 spans 14 amino acids. Germline V gene data show CDR1 as SGHVS and CDR2 as FNYEAQ. DNA for the CDR3: TGTGCCAGCAGCCCCGGGACAGGCACAGATACGCAGTATTTT. The encoded protein is CASSPGTGTDTQYF.

This clonotype has more than one count but fewer than ten. This chain links TRBV6-6 with TRBJ2-3; 8 nucleotides align to TRBD1. The CDR3 runs 15 residues. Germline V gives CDR1 MNHNY, CDR2 SVGAGI (reference sequence). Trimming cost V 5 bases and J 1 base; bases outside gene matches: 5. The CDR3 loop reads CASSNPGQGTDTQYF. For the CDR3, the DNA is TGTGCCAGCAGTAACCCGGGACAGGGCACAGATACGCAGTATTTT.

This chain connects TRBV5-1 to TRBJ2-3; 13 positions agree with TRBD2. The germline V gene has CDR1 SGHRS and CDR2 YFSETQ. V lost 9 bases, J lost 6 bases, and 19 bases stayed unmatched. The CDR3 runs to 18 residues. Here the CDR3 DNA reads TGCGCCACCTCTAGTCGGCCCACTAGCGGGGGGGTGATGGATACGCAGTATTTT. Amino acids: CATSSRPTSGGVMDTQYF.